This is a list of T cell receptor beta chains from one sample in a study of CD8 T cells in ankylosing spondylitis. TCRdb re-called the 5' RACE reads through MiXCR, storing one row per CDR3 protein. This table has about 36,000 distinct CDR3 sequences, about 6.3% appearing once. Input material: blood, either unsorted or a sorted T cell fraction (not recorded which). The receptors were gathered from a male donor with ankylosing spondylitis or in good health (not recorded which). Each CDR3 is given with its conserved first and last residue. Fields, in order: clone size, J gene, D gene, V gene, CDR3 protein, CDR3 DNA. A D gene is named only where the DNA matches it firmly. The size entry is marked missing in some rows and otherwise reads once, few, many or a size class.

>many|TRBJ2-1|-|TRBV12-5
CASGLSGLNNEQFF
TGTGCTAGTGGTTTAAGCGGGTTAAACAATGAGCAGTTCTTC
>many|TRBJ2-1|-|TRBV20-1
CSARDNEQFF
TGCAGTGCTAGAGACAATGAGCAGTTCTTC
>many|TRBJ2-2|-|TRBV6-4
CASSDGTRELFF
TGTGCCAGCAGTGACGGGACACGTGAGCTGTTTTTT
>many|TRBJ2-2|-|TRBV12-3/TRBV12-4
CASSLQAGELFF
TGTGCCAGCAGTTTACAGGCCGGGGAGCTGTTTTTT
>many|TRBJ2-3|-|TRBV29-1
CSVIIGGPSTDTQYF
TGCAGCGTTATCATCGGGGGCCCGAGCACAGATACGCAGTATTTT
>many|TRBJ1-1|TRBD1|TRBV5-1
CASSSQTGEGTEAFF
TGCGCCAGCAGCTCCCAGACAGGGGAAGGCACTGAAGCTTTCTTT
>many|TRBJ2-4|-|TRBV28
CASSLLFGWDIQYF
TGTGCCAGCAGTTTATTGTTTGGCTGGGACATTCAGTACTTC
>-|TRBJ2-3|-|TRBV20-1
CSAEGSHTDTQYF
TGTAGTGCTGAAGGCTCCCACACAGATACGCAGTATTTT
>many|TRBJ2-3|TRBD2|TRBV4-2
CASSRGGSSDSSSTDTQYF
TGTGCCAGCAGCCGGGGGGGGTCTAGCGATTCCTCTAGCACAGATACGCAGTATTTT
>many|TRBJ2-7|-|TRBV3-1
CASSQVSEQYF
TGTGCCAGCAGCCAAGTTTCCGAGCAGTACTTC
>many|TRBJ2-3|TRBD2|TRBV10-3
CATKGLAGDTQYF
TGTGCCACCAAGGGACTAGCGGGCGATACGCAGTATTTT
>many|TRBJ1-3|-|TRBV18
CASSPYEASVSGNTIYF
TGTGCCAGCTCACCATACGAGGCATCGGTCTCTGGAAACACCATATATTTT
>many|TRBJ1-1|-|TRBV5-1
CASSLSSGMTANTEAFF
TGCGCCAGCAGCTTGAGTTCAGGGATGACCGCAAACACTGAAGCTTTCTTT
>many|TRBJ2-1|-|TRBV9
CASSVVVGWDTEQFF
TGTGCCAGCAGCGTAGTTGTAGGTTGGGACACTGAGCAGTTCTTC
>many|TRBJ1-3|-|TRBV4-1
CASSQAGSGNTIYF
TGCGCCAGCAGCCAAGCGGGATCTGGAAACACCATATATTTT
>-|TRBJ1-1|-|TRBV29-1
CGVAAGNTEAFF
TGCGGCGTTGCCGCAGGGAACACTGAAGCTTTCTTT
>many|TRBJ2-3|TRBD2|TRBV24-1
CATSDDLAGSGDTQYF
TGTGCCACCAGTGATGACCTAGCGGGATCTGGAGATACGCAGTATTTT
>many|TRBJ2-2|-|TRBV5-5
CASSLAGGAGELFF
TGTGCCAGCAGCTTGGCCGGAGGGGCCGGGGAGCTGTTTTTT
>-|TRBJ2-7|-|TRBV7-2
CASSLPQGFHEQYF
TGTGCCAGCAGCCTTCCCCAGGGATTCCACGAGCAGTACTTC
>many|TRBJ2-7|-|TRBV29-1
CSVAWVKNEQYF
TGCAGCGTTGCTTGGGTTAAGAACGAGCAGTACTTC
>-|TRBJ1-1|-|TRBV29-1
CSCWGSLTEAFF
TGCAGCTGCTGGGGGAGCCTCACTGAAGCTTTCTTT
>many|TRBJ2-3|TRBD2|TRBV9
CASSVELAGGPYADTQYF
TGTGCCAGCAGCGTAGAACTAGCGGGGGGGCCTTATGCAGATACGCAGTATTTT
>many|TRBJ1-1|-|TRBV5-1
CASSLGQDTRNEAFF
TGCGCCAGCAGCTTGGGTCAGGACACGAGGAATGAAGCTTTCTTT
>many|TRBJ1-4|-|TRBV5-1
CASSLGGGEKLFF
TGCGCCAGCAGCTTGGGTGGAGGCGAAAAACTGTTTTTT
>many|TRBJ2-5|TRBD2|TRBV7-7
CASSRSLAQETQYF
TGTGCTAGCAGCCGATCACTAGCGCAGGAGACCCAGTACTTC
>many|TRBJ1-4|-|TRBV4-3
CASSQRGRGEGEKLFF
TGCGCCAGCAGCCAGCGAGGTAGGGGAGAGGGAGAAAAACTGTTTTTT
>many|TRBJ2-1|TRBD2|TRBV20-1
CSAPSGGSSYNEQFF
TGCAGTGCCCCCTCGGGCGGGAGCTCCTACAATGAGCAGTTCTTC
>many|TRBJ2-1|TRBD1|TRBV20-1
CSASSYGDRGYNEQFF
TGCAGTGCTAGTTCGTATGGGGACAGGGGGTACAATGAGCAGTTCTTC
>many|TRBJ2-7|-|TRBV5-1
CASSLGSQYEQYF
TGCGCCAGCAGCTTGGGATCTCAATACGAGCAGTACTTC
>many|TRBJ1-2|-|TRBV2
CASSDVAGDVGYTF
TGTGCCAGCAGTGATGTTGCAGGGGATGTGGGCTACACCTTC
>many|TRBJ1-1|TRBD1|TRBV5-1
CASRQGVEAFF
TGCGCCAGCAGACAGGGGGTTGAAGCTTTCTTT
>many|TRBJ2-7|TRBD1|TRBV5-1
CASVRDRGYEQYF
TGCGCCAGCGTCCGGGACAGGGGCTACGAGCAGTACTTC
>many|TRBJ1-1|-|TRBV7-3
CASSLYAGVITEAFF
TGTGCCAGCAGCTTATATGCAGGGGTCATCACTGAAGCTTTCTTT
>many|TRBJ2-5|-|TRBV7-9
CASSGEQETQYF
TGTGCCAGCAGCGGGGAGCAAGAGACCCAGTACTTC
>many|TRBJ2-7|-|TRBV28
CASSLGTSPQVYEQYF
TGTGCCAGCAGTTTGGGAACAAGTCCACAAGTCTACGAGCAGTACTTC
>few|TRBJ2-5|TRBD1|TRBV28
CASSLMPGQGLETQYF
TGTGCCAGCAGTCTAATGCCCGGACAGGGTTTGGAGACCCAGTACTTC
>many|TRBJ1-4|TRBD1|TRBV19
CASSLIYRGQGDPHNEKLFF
TGTGCCAGTAGTCTAATCTACAGGGGGCAGGGGGATCCGCATAATGAAAAACTGTTTTTT
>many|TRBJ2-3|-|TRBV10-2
CASSGLLTDTQYF
TGCGCCAGCAGTGGACTCCTCACAGATACGCAGTATTTT
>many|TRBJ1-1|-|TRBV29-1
CSVYDPTSRNTEAFF
TGCAGCGTCTACGACCCGACAAGCCGGAACACTGAAGCTTTCTTT
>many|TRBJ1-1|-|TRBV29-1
CSVATGQAFF
TGCAGCGTTGCGACCGGTCAAGCTTTCTTT
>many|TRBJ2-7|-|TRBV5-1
CASSLAAAYDEQYF
TGCGCCAGCAGCTTGGCGGCTGCCTACGACGAGCAGTACTTC
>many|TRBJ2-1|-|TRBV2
CASKGTVYNEQFF
TGTGCCAGCAAAGGGACGGTCTACAATGAGCAGTTCTTC
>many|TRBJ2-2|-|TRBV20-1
CSAWSWGLGGELFF
TGCAGTGCTTGGAGTTGGGGGCTTGGCGGGGAGCTGTTTTTT
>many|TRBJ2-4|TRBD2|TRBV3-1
CASSLLSGSGGNIQYF
TGTGCCAGCAGCTTACTGAGCGGGAGCGGAGGAAACATTCAGTACTTC
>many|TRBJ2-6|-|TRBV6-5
CASSYFGQGLSGANVLTF
TGTGCCAGCAGTTACTTCGGGCAGGGACTCTCTGGGGCCAACGTCCTGACTTTC
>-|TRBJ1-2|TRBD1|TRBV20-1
CSASGTDINYGYTF
TGCAGTGCTAGCGGGACAGATATAAACTATGGCTACACCTTC
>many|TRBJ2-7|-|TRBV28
CASSNTGLREQYF
TGTGCCAGCAGTAACACAGGGCTGCGAGAGCAGTACTTC
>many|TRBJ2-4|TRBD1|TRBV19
CASAWTAGQGENIQYF
TGTGCCAGCGCTTGGACCGCGGGACAGGGGGAAAACATTCAGTACTTC
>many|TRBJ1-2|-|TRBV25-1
CASSWDTSYGYTF
TGTGCCAGCAGTTGGGACACCTCCTATGGCTACACCTTC
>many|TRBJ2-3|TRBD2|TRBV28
CASSVTSSTDTQYF
TGTGCCAGCAGTGTGACTAGCAGCACAGATACGCAGTATTTT
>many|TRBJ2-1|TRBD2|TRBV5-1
CASSLRTSGSSNEQFF
TGCGCCAGCAGCCTTAGGACTAGCGGGAGCTCCAATGAGCAGTTCTTC
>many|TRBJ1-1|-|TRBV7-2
CASSLLQGYTEAFF
TGTGCCAGCAGCTTACTGCAGGGCTACACTGAAGCTTTCTTT
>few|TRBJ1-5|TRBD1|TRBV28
CASSPPGDRAPHQPQHF
TGTGCCAGCAGCCCTCCCGGGGACAGGGCGCCCCACCAGCCCCAGCATTTT
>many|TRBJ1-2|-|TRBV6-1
CASSETGHLNGYTF
TGTGCCAGCAGTGAAACCGGACACCTAAATGGCTACACCTTC
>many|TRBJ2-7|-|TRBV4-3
CASSFDRSSYEQYF
TGCGCCAGCAGCTTCGACAGGAGCTCCTACGAGCAGTACTTC
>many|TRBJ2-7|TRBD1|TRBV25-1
CASSDLDRGHEQYF
TGTGCCAGCAGTGATTTGGACAGGGGGCACGAGCAGTACTTC